This TCR beta chain was documented in a study of beta chain features in type 1 diabetes. Study observations and caveats: For Type 1 diabetes patients, all four CD4+ subsets carried TCRB CDR3s that were moderately but significantly shorter.

Isolated RNA was reverse transcribed in full, so expressed TCRB transcripts were sequenced. This table comes from immunoSEQ multiplex PCR, and its TCRdb copy is limited to in-frame clones, with some not included. The sample holds 350,000 to 450,000 clones, less than 15% seen once. V lost 0 bases to trimming and J lost 5 bases, with 6 bases between them. Germline V gene sequence: CDR1 SGHRS, CDR2 YFSETQ. This CDR3 is 13 amino acids long. Worth noting for this clone: Antigen: not known.

The rearrangement uses TRBV5-1 and TRBJ1-5; a weak D match, TRBD1 (5 bases). This TCR was recovered from a woman in her late teens or twenties in good health. What was sequenced was naive CD4+ T cells from blood. CDR3 loop: CASSLGGHQPQHF. DNA of the CDR3: TGCGCCAGCAGCTTGGGGGGCCATCAGCCCCAGCATTTT.